The clone carrying this TCR beta chain was seen a single time. The antigen is undetermined. There are 15 residues in the CDR3. CDR1 and CDR2 (germline): MNHNS, SASEGT. Trimming removed 3 bases at V and 0 bases at J, with 9 bases between. This specimen comes from a study of vaccination and CD4 T cells after COVID-19. Study-wide results and limits: It was observed that, in convalescent patients, a median around 90% of reactive clones arose only post-vaccination.

The treatment here: roughly nine-day PBMC culture with coronavirus spike peptide pools or control peptides (ViraFEST assay). With the Oncomine TCR Beta short-read assay, DNA from cultured CD4+ T cells was sequenced. One entry per CDR3 protein, called by TCRdb with MiXCR from the PCR reads. The table lists some 10,000 distinct CDR3 sequences, approximately 83% of them singletons, with about a tenth in the top ten. The material sequenced was CD4+ T cells from blood, cultured in vitro. The genes are TRBV6-1 and TRBJ2-1; tentatively, D is TRBD1 or TRBD2 (5 bases each). The TCR originated in a human donor who had recovered from COVID-19. CDR3 loop: CASSEGPSSYNEQFF. CDR3 nucleotide sequence: TGTGCCAGCAGTGAGGGACCAAGCTCCTACAATGAGCAGTTCTTC.